This TCR beta chain originates from a study of vaccination and CD4 T cells after COVID-19 (dated by TCRdb to between 2021 and 2022). In the study overall: Every convalescent patient had a positive nasal swab PCR test for SARS-CoV-2, with mild disease in 8 to 10 patients and severe disease in one. The cultures were stimulated with overlapping spike peptide pools from SARS-CoV-2 and from the common cold coronaviruses HCoV-NL63, HCoV-OC43 and HCoV-229E. Each participant got two doses of either the Pfizer-BioNTech BNT162b2 vaccine (n=8) or the Moderna mRNA-1273 vaccine (n=2). In 10 COVID-19 convalescent patients and a handful of infection-naive healthy vaccine recipients, researchers compared the spike-specific CD4+ TCR repertoire from before mRNA vaccination with the repertoire from after. In the convalescent cohort there were six males and four females, among whom were two Hispanic individuals, seven Caucasians, two Asians and one multiracial person. Post-COVID blood samples were collected from convalescent patients a median of about 92 days after diagnosis, with a range of roughly 35 to 170 days. Control cultures received a CEFX viral epitope pool as the positive control, an HIV-1 Nef peptide pool as the negative control, or no peptide. The time from the second vaccine dose to post-vaccine blood sampling had a median of roughly 72 days and ranged from about 14 to 241 days. Broad study findings and their caveats: Although the median number of SARS-CoV-2-reactive clonotypes went up from some 23 after infection to some 37 after vaccination, the increase was not significant. The study included relatively few convalescent patients and did not analyze early timepoints after natural infection. In convalescent patients, a median approximately 89% of post-vaccine SARS-CoV-2-reactive clones were detected only after vaccination, suggesting vaccine-specific priming. In convalescent patients, nearly all vaccine-specific clones (304 of 307) were found to be mono-reactive for SARS-CoV-2 spike rather than cross-reactive with common cold coronaviruses.

This clonotype showed up just a few times. It lacks a known antigen. No base quality information exists; no much larger clone differs at one position. The meaning of the sample's treatment or condition label: roughly 10-day PBMC culture with coronavirus spike peptide pools or control peptides (ViraFEST assay). The ViraFEST assay, used in the study, expanded antigen-specific T cells with peptide pools and then identified the expanded clonotypes through TCR sequencing. The convalescent patients' positive SARS-CoV-2 PCR tests were from March to December 2020, which was before the Alpha, Beta and Delta variants emerged in the United States. Approximately 1.8 million PBMCs per well were cultured in IMDM with approximately 4.9% human AB serum and approximately 9.8 IU/ml IL-2, plus 10 ug/ml peptide pools. On days 3 and 7, half of the culture medium was replaced with fresh IL-2-containing medium. CD4+ T cells were isolated after approximately 10 days of culture through negative selection using the EasySep CD4+ T cell isolation kit. Ficoll-Paque Plus gradient centrifugation was used to isolate PBMCs from whole blood, and the isolated PBMCs were then either used fresh or cryopreserved at -140C. Each culture condition was generally run in triplicate wells.

Library generation was performed with PCR. At the Johns Hopkins FTIC core, DNA from the cultured CD4+ T cells underwent TCR sequencing with the Oncomine TCR Beta short-read assay. The QIAamp micro DNA kit was used to extract genomic DNA from the cultured CD4+ T cells. Oncomine TCR Beta libraries from cultured CD4+ T cells were pooled using unique dual indexes and sequenced on an Illumina iSeq 100. The authors' pipeline ran thus. Non-productive sequences were filtered out, and CDR3s that did not start with C, did not end with F or W, or were shorter than 7 amino acids were discarded. The MANAFEST web application identified antigen-specific clonotypes by comparing peptide-stimulated wells against reference wells and other culture wells. An FDR below 0.05, an odds ratio above 5, and a productive frequency above 0.1% in at least two of three replicate wells were required for clones to be considered positive. A clonotype counted as cross-reactive if it showed significant expansion both in the SARS-CoV-2 spike wells and in at least one common cold coronavirus spike condition. CDR3 homology was assessed with Levenshtein distances (stringdist) and unrooted phylogenetic trees (ape) in R version 3.6.1. TCRdb took the public reads, trimmed them with fastp at Q25, ran MiXCR for clone calling and kept in-frame beta chains. Here each entry gathers all rows of one CDR3 protein and keeps the most common genes and DNA. What appears here as the V and J calls and clone size reflects TCRdb's work, not the paper's. Recorded for this sample are over 12,000 distinct CDR3 sequences; roughly 45% of them occurred a single time. The ten largest clones take up roughly 18% of the sample.

Inclusive of the bounding cysteine and phenylalanine, the CDR3 is 18 residues long. CDR3 DNA is the only sequence kept; it has 54 bases, read in frame from the first base. Germline trimming amounts to 0 bases on V and 2 bases on J, with 6 as the count of junction bases outside the gene matches. Based on the germline V gene, the CDR1 and CDR2 sequences are MNHEY and SVGAGI. The sample taken for sequencing was cultured CD4+ T cells from blood. The receptor was isolated from a human donor with COVID-19. Rearrangement joined TRBV6-5 to TRBJ2-5, and TRBD2 aligns with 13 junction nucleotides. The CDR3 region has the sequence CASSYSLRLAGGQETQYF. The nucleotides read TGTGCCAGCAGTTACTCCCTTAGACTAGCGGGGGGTCAAGAGACCCAGTACTTC.